Below, one T cell receptor (beta chain) is given with its context. Its specificity is unknown. At one end the junction does not follow the germline gene, possibly because of a read error. They got blood RNA out of unsorted whole blood and also pulled out germline DNA. Total RNA (roughly 0.45 ug) served as template for TCR beta cDNA synthesis primed by a constant-region primer. Three nested multiplex PCR rounds of slightly modified ARM-PCR generated TCR beta libraries. Rounds one and two of PCR, each of 10 cycles, were primed with TRBV1-TRBV30 forward primers and a C-beta reverse primer. TCRdb passed the multiplex PCR reads through MiXCR, listing each CDR3 protein once. The sample has fewer than 400,000 distinct CDR3 sequences; roughly 60% are singletons. This record comes from a study of tumor-infiltrating lymphocytes in primary liver carcinoma. Whole-study context: Subjects consisted of male and female patients aged 30 to 69 years. Study-wide results and limits: Top-250-clone fractions were significantly higher in tumors than in blood (p = 0.039).

This CDR3 is built from 18 residues. Germline V gives CDR1 SGHDT, CDR2 YYEEEE. This clonotype originated in a woman in her twenties or thirties with primary liver carcinoma and hepatitis B virus infection. The sequenced sample consisted of peripheral blood. The chain links TRBV5-6 to TRBJ2-3, with a possible D match to TRBD1 (6 bases). CDR3 protein: CASSLGQQPFQNTDMQYF. The CDR3, as DNA: TGTGCCAGCAGCTTAGGACAGCAACCGTTTCAAAACACAGATATGCAGTATTTT. Drawing the rest from reference TRBV5-6 and TRBJ2-3, the complete variable domain is DAGVTQSPTHLIKTRGQQVTLRCSPKSGHDTVSWYQQALGQGPQFIFQYYEEEERQRGNFPDRFSGHQFPNYSSELNVNALLLGDSALYLCASSLGQQPFQNTDMQYFGPGTRLTVL.